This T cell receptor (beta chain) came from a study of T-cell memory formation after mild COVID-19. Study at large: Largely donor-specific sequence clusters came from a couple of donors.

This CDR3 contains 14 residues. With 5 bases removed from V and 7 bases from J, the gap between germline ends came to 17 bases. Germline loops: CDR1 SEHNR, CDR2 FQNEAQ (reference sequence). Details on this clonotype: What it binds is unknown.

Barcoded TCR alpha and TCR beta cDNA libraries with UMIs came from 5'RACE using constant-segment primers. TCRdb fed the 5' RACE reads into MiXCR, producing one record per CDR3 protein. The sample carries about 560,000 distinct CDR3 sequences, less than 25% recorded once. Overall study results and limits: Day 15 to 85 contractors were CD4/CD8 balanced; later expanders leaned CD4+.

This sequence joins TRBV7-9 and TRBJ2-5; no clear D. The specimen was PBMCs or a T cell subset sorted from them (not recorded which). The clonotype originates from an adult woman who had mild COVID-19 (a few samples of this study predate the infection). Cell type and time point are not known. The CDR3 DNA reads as TGTGCCAGCAGCCTATCGGTGGACCCAGGGACCCAGTACTTC. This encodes CASSLSVDPGTQYF. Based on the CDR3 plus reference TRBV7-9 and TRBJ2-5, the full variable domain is DTGVSQNPRHKITKRGQNVTFRCDPISEHNRLYWYRQTLGQGPEFLTYFQNEAQLEKSRLLSDRFSAERPKGSFSTLEIQRTEQGDSAMYLCASSLSVDPGTQYFGPGTRLLVL.